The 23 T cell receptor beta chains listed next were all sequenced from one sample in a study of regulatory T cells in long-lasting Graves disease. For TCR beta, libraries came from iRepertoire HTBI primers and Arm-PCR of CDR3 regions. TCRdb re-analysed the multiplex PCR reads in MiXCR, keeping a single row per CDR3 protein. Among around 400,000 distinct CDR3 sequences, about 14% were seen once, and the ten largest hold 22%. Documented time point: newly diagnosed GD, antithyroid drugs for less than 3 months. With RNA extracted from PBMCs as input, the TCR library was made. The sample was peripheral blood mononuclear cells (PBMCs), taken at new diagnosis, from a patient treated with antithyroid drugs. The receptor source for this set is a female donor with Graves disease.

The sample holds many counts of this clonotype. In DNA, the CDR3 is TGTGCCAGCAGCCAAGAGTTTAGACTAGTGCCAGATACGCAGTATTTT. Translated: CASSQEFRLVPDTQYF. The chain combines TRBV4-2 with TRBJ2-3, with a possible D match to TRBD2 (6 bases). The CDR3 is made up of 16 amino acids. The V and J ends lost 0 bases and 4 bases respectively, with 14 bases between them. Germline CDR1 LGHNA, CDR2 YNFKEQ.

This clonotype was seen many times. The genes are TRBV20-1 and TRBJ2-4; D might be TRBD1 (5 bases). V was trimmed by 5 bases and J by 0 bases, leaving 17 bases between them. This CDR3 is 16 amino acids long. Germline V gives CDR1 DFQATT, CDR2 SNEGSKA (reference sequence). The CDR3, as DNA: TGCAGTGCTCAATCCCAGGGTTTCGTAGCCAAAAACATTCAGTACTTC. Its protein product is CSAQSQGFVAKNIQYF.

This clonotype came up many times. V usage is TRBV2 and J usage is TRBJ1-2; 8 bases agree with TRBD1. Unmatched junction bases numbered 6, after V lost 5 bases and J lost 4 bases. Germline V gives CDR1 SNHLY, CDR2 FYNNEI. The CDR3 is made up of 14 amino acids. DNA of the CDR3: TGTGCCAGCAGTTCAGGACAGGGCGGCTATGGCTACACCTTC. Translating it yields CASSSGQGGYGYTF.

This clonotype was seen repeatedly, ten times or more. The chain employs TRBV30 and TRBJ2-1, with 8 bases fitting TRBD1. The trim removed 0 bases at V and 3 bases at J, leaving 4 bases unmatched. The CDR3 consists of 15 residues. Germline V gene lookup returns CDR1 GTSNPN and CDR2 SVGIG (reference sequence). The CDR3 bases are TGTGCCTGGAGTGTACCTGGACAGGGCTACAATGAGCAGTTCTTC. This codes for CAWSVPGQGYNEQFF.

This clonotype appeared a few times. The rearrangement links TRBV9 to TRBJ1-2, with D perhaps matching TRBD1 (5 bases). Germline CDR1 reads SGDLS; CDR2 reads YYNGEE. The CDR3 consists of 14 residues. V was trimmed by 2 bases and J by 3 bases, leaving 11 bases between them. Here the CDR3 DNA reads TGTGCCAGCAGCGTGACGGTGGGGGACTATGGCTACACCTTC. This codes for CASSVTVGDYGYTF.

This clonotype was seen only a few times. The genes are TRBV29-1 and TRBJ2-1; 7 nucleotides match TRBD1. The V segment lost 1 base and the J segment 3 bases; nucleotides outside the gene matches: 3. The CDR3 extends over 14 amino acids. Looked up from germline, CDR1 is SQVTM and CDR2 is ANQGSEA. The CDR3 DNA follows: TGCAGCGTTGAAGCAGGGGGAGACTACAATGAGCAGTTCTTC. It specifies CSVEAGGDYNEQFF.

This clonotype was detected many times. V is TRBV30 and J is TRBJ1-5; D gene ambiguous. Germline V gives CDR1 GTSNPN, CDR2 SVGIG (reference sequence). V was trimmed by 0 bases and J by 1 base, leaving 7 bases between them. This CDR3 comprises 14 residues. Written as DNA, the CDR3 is TGTGCCTGGAGTGTCGACATCAGCAATCAGCCCCAGCATTTT. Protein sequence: CAWSVDISNQPQHF.

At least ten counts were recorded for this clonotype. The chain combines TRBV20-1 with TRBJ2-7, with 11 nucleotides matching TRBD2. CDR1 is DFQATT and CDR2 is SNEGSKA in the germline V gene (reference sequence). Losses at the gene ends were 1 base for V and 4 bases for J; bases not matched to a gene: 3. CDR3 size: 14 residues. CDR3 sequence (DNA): TGCAGTGCTAGAGGAACTAGCGGGAGTTACGAGCAGTACTTC. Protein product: CSARGTSGSYEQYF.

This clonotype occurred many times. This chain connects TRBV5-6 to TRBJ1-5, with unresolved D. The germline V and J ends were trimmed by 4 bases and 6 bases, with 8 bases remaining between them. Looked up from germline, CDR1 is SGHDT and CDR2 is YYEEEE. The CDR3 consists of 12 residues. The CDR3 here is CASSLGVQPQHF. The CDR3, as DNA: TGTGCCAGCAGCCTGGGAGTTCAGCCCCAGCATTTT.

CDR3 region: CAWSVHKRGSPDTQYF. CDR3 DNA: TGTGCCTGGAGTGTACATAAGCGGGGGAGCCCAGATACGCAGTATTTT. This sequence joins TRBV30 and TRBJ2-3, with 8 bases fitting TRBD2. Trimming removed 0 bases from V and 4 bases from J; junction bases left unmatched: 9. The length of the CDR3 is 16 residues. Germline V CDR1 and CDR2: GTSNPN, SVGIG (reference sequence).

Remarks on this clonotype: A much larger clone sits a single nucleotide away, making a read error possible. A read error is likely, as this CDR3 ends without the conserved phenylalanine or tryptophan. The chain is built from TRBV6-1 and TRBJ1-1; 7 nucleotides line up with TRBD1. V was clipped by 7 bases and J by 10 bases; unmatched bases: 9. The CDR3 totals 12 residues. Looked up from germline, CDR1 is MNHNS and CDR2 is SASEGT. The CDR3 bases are TGTGCCAGCAATGACAGGGTGACGCGAGCTTTCCTT. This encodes CASNDRVTRAFL.

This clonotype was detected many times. The CDR3 loop reads CASSFQRGTDTQYF. The CDR3 DNA sequence: TGTGCCAGCAGTTTCCAGCGGGGCACAGATACGCAGTATTTT. The chain couples TRBV28 to TRBJ2-3; D might be TRBD2 (6 bases). Germline V gene data show CDR1 as MDHEN and CDR2 as SYDVKM. This CDR3 has 14 amino acids. V was shortened by 3 bases and J by 1 base, with 8 bases between the two germline ends. The full variable domain, in which reference TRBV28 and TRBJ2-3 provide the parts outside the CDR3, is DVKVTQSSRYLVKRTGEKVFLECVQDMDHENMFWYRQDPGLGLRLIYFSYDVKMKEKGDIPEGYSVSREKKERFSLILESASTNQTSMYLCASSFQRGTDTQYFGPGTRLTVL.

The CDR3 DNA reads TGTGCCAGCAGGCCGGAGAGGGGGTGGTATGGCTACACCTTC. It encodes CASRPERGWYGYTF. This sequence joins TRBV6-1 and TRBJ1-2, with D possibly TRBD1 on 6 matching bases. The germline gives CDR1 MNHNS, CDR2 SASEGT. The CDR3 covers 14 residues. Trimming took 6 bases from V and 5 from J, leaving 16 bases between them.

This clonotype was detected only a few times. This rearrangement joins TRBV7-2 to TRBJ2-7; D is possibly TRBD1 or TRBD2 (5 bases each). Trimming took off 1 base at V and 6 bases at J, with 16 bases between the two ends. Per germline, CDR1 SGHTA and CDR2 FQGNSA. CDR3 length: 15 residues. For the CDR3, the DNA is TGTGCCAGCAGCTTAGGGTCCGGGGCGTCACCCGAGCAGTACTTC. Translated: CASSLGSGASPEQYF.

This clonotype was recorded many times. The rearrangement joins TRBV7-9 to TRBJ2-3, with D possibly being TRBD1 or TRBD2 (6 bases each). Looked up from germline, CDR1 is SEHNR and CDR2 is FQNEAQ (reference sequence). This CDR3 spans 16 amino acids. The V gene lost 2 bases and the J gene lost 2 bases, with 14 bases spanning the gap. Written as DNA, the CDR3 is TGTGCCAGCAGCTTACGTCGGGGGCCCTCCACAGATACGCAGTATTTT. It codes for CASSLRRGPSTDTQYF.

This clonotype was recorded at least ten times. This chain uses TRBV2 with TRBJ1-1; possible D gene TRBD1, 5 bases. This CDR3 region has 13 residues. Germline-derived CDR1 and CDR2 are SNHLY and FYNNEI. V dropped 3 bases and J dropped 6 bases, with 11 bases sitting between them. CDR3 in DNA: TGTGCCAGCAGTGATGGGGGGGTTGCTGAAGCTTTCTTT. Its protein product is CASSDGGVAEAFF.

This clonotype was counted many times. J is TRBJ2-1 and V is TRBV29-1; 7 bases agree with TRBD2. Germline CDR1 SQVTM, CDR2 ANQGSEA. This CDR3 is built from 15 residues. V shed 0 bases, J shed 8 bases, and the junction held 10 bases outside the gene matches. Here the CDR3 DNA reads TGCAGCGTTGAAGATAATACTAGCGTTGGGGATGAGCAGTTCTTC. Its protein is CSVEDNTSVGDEQFF.

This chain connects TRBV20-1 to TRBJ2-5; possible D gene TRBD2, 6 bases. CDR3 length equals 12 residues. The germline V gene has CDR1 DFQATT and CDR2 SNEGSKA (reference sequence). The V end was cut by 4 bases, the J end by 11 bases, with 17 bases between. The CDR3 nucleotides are TGCAGTGCTACCCGGGACTCCCGATCTCAGTACTTC. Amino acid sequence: CSATRDSRSQYF.

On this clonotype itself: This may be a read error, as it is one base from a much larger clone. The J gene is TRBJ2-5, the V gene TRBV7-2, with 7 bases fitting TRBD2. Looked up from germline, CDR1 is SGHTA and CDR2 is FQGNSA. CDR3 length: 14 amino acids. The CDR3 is CASSLVSGREIQYF. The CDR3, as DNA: TGTGCCAGCAGCTTAGTTAGCGGGCGAGAGATCCAGTACTTC.

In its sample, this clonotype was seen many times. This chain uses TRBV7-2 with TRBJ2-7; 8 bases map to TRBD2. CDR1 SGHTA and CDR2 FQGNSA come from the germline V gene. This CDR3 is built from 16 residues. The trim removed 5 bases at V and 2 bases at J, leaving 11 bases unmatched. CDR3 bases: TGTGCCAGCAGCCTGGGCAGCGGGAGAAGTACCTACGAGCAGTACTTC. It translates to CASSLGSGRSTYEQYF.

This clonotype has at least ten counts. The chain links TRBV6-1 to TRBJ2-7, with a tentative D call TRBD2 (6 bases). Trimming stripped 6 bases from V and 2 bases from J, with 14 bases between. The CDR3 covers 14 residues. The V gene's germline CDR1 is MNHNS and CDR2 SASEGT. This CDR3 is CASSTYGGTYEQYF. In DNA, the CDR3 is TGTGCCAGCAGCACCTACGGAGGGACCTACGAGCAGTACTTC.

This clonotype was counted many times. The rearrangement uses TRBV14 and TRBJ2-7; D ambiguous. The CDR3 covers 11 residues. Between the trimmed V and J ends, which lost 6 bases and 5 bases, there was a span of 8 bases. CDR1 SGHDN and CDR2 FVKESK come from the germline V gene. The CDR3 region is CASSQYDEQYF. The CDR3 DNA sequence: TGTGCCAGCAGTCAATATGACGAGCAGTACTTC.

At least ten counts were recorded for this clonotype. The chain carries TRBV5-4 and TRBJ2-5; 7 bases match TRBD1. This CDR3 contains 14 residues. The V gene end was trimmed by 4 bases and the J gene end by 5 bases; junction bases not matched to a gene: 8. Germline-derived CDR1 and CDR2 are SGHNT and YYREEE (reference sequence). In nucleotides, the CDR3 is TGTGCCAGCAGCCCAAGACAGGGTCGGGAGACCCAGTACTTC. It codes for CASSPRQGRETQYF. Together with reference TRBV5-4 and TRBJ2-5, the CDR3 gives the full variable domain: ETGVTQSPTHLIKTRGQQVTLRCSSQSGHNTVSWYQQALGQGPQFIFQYYREEENGRGNFPPRFSGLQFPNYSSELNVNALELDDSALYLCASSPRQGRETQYFGPGTRLLVL.